The 10 T cell receptor beta chains in this list originate from one sample, sequenced in a study of T cell responses to AZD1222 COVID-19 vaccine. Profiling relied on immunoSEQ multiplex PCR, and the TCRdb table lists in-frame clones only, not all of them. The sample has 150,000 to 200,000 clones, 85% to 95% seen once; the top ten hold roughly 9.2%. This specimen was peripheral blood, taken on day 0 of AZD1222 vaccination. These receptors were taken from an adult in good health.

The rearrangement joins TRBV27 to TRBJ1-1; D unresolved. V was pared by 2 bases and J by 3 bases, with 10 bases between. The germline V gene encodes CDR1 MNHEY and CDR2 SMNVEV (reference sequence). The CDR3 contains 14 residues. CDR3 sequence: CASSLGRRDTEAFF. The CDR3 DNA follows: TGTGCCAGCAGTTTAGGTAGAAGGGACACTGAAGCTTTCTTT.

The chain joins TRBV12-3 or TRBV12-4 to TRBJ2-1; D not certain. The CDR3 is 12 amino acids. The V gene lost 6 bases and the J gene lost 10 bases, with 13 bases spanning the gap. The CDR3 nucleotides read TGTGCCAGCAGACCTACTCGTCTGGAGCAGTTCTTC. This sequence encodes CASRPTRLEQFF.

This clone occurred a few times. This sequence joins TRBV5-1 and TRBJ2-7; no reliable D call. This CDR3 contains 15 residues. The germline CDR1 and CDR2 sequences are SGHRS and YFSETQ. V dropped 5 bases and J dropped 3 bases, with 18 bases sitting between them. CDR3 protein: CASRRLPSSSYEQYF. CDR3 coding DNA: TGCGCCAGCAGGCGCCTACCCTCATCAAGCTACGAGCAGTACTTC. Combining the CDR3 with reference TRBV5-1 and TRBJ2-7 gives the whole variable domain KAGVTQTPRYLIKTRGQQVTLSCSPISGHRSVSWYQQTPGQGLQFLFEYFSETQRNKGNFPGRFSGRQFSNSRSEMNVSTLELGDSALYLCASRRLPSSSYEQYFGPGTRLTVT.

This clone was seen a single time. The chain recombines TRBV6-1 with TRBJ2-1; 8 bases match TRBD1. V lost 2 bases and J lost 5; bases outside the gene matches: 2. There are 14 residues in the CDR3. Germline CDR1 reads MNHNS; CDR2 reads SASEGT. Here the CDR3 DNA reads TGTGCCAGCAGTGAACAGGGGGCGGACAATGAGCAGTTCTTC. This codes for CASSEQGADNEQFF.

The rearrangement uses TRBV14 and TRBJ1-1; perhaps TRBD1 as D (6 bases). The CDR3 totals 14 residues. V gave up 4 bases and J gave up 8 bases, with 17 bases separating them. Per germline, CDR1 SGHDN and CDR2 FVKESK. The CDR3 region is CASSPRDTELEAFF. DNA for the CDR3: TGTGCCAGCAGCCCCCGGGACACGGAGTTGGAAGCTTTCTTT. Combining the CDR3 with reference TRBV14 and TRBJ1-1 gives the whole variable domain EAGVTQFPSHSVIEKGQTVTLRCDPISGHDNLYWYRRVMGKEIKFLLHFVKESKQDESGMPNNRFLAERTGGTYSTLKVQPAELEDSGVYFCASSPRDTELEAFFGQGTRLTVV.

CDR3 in amino acids: CASSLEGTRRGEQFF. CDR3 sequence (DNA): TGTGCCAGCAGCTTGGAGGGGACTAGACGTGGTGAGCAGTTCTTC. J is TRBJ2-1 and V is TRBV5-8; 8 positions agree with TRBD2. Germline V gene sequence: CDR1 SGHTS, CDR2 YDEGEE. The CDR3 totals 15 residues. Germline trimming cut 0 bases from V and 9 bases from J; bases unmatched to any gene: 8.

This clone was detected once. The chain is built from TRBV27 and TRBJ1-3; no firm D call. Looked up from germline, CDR1 is MNHEY and CDR2 is SMNVEV (reference sequence). Between the trimmed V and J ends, which lost 3 bases and 11 bases, there was a span of 17 bases. This CDR3 contains 14 residues. CDR3 in amino acids: CASSLRMAAGSIYF. Written as DNA, the CDR3 is TGTGCCAGCAGTTTGCGAATGGCCGCCGGGTCCATATATTTT.

The rearrangement uses TRBV7-2 and TRBJ1-3; D ambiguous. The germline V gene has CDR1 SGHTA and CDR2 FQGNSA. Trimming took off 0 bases at V and 4 bases at J, with 4 bases between the two ends. The CDR3 consists of 13 residues. DNA of the CDR3: TGTGCCAGCAGCTTAGCCGGCGGAAACACCATATATTTT. It specifies CASSLAGGNTIYF.

The J gene is TRBJ1-2, the V gene TRBV9; D may be TRBD1 (6 bases). The V gene lost 3 bases and the J gene lost 1 base, with 10 bases spanning the gap. Per the germline V gene, CDR1 is SGDLS and CDR2 is YYNGEE. CDR3 size: 14 residues. The CDR3 DNA is TGTGCCAGCAGCGCCAGGGGCTTTAACTATGGCTACACCTTC. It specifies CASSARGFNYGYTF.

V usage is TRBV3-1 (or the pseudogene TRBV3-2) and J usage is TRBJ2-7; D assignment may be TRBD1 or TRBD2 (6 bases each). This CDR3 is built from 16 residues. V was trimmed by 0 bases and J by 3 bases, leaving 15 bases between them. Looked up from germline, CDR1 is LGHDT and CDR2 is YNNKEL (reference sequence). The CDR3 region has the DNA TGTGCCAGCAGCCAAGATGCTGGAGGGGGTCTCTACGAGCAGTACTTC. Its translation: CASSQDAGGGLYEQYF.